The 18 T cell receptor beta chains in this list originate from one sample, sequenced in a study of control samples from healthy donors and cancer patients. Generated by immunoSEQ multiplex PCR, the TCRdb table keeps only in-frame clones and is missing some. The data show 88,000 or so clones, 94% seen once. Sequences were obtained from blood. Source of these receptors: a woman in her late teens or twenties in good health.

The chain links TRBV5-1 to TRBJ1-2, with D possibly matching TRBD1 (5 bases). Germline CDR1 SGHRS, CDR2 YFSETQ. CDR3 size: 15 residues. V lost 3 bases and J 8 bases, leaving 20 bases between the germline ends. In nucleotides, the CDR3 is TGCGCCAGCAGCTCGGACCCCGGGACGGCAAGAGGCTACACCTTC. This sequence encodes CASSSDPGTARGYTF.

The chain employs TRBV3-1 (or the pseudogene TRBV3-2) and TRBJ1-2; 7 bases match TRBD1. This CDR3 has 14 residues. Germline CDR1 LGHDT, CDR2 YNNKEL (reference sequence). V gave up 2 bases and J gave up 8 bases; unmatched junction bases: 8. CDR3 sequence (DNA): TGTGCCAGCAGCCAAACTGGGACAGCTCCCGGCTACACCTTC. As protein: CASSQTGTAPGYTF.

V usage is TRBV5-1 and J usage is TRBJ2-7, with 9 positions matching TRBD1. Germline V gene data show CDR1 as SGHRS and CDR2 as YFSETQ. CDR3 length: 16 amino acids. V trimming: 4 bases; J trimming: 2 bases; junction bases outside the gene matches: 10. CDR3 residues: CASSQPRGQGAYEQYF. CDR3 nucleotides: TGCGCCAGCAGCCAACCCCGGGGACAGGGTGCCTACGAGCAGTACTTC.

J is TRBJ2-2 and V is TRBV7-2; possibly TRBD1 for D (6 bases). CDR1 SGHTA and CDR2 FQGNSA come from the germline V gene. The CDR3 sequence is 13 residues long. V gave up 5 bases and J gave up 5 bases, with 9 bases separating them. The CDR3 is CASSPQGTGELFF. As DNA, the CDR3 is TGTGCCAGCAGCCCACAGGGTACCGGGGAGCTGTTTTTT.

The chain is built from TRBV18 and TRBJ1-5; tentative D call: TRBD1 (5 bases). Germline assignment: CDR1 KGHSH and CDR2 LQKENI. V lost 1 base and J 5 bases, leaving 15 bases between the germline ends. The CDR3 loop spans 16 amino acids. DNA for the CDR3: TGTGCCAGCTCACCACAACGGGGCCTCGGGGATCAGCCCCAGCATTTT. Translation: CASSPQRGLGDQPQHF.

V is TRBV11-1 and J is TRBJ2-7, with TRBD2 identical over 9 bases. Germline CDR1 reads SGHAT; CDR2 reads FQDESV (reference sequence). The CDR3 is 16 amino acids. The trim removed 0 bases at V and 5 bases at J, leaving 8 bases unmatched. CDR3 loop: CASSLAGAGGRDEQYF. The DNA for the CDR3 is TGTGCCAGCAGCTTAGCTGGGGCGGGGGGGCGAGACGAGCAGTACTTC. The complete variable domain, with remaining parts taken from reference TRBV11-1 and TRBJ2-7, reads EAEVAQSPRYKITEKSQAVAFWCDPISGHATLYWYRQILGQGPELLVQFQDESVVDDSQLPKDRFSAERLKGVDSTLKIQPAELGDSAMYLCASSLAGAGGRDEQYFGPGTRLTVT.

This chain's CDR3 is CASSSRGPGGTDTQYF. DNA of the CDR3: TGTGCCAGCAGCTCCCGGGGCCCTGGGGGCACAGATACGCAGTATTTT. The chain has TRBV11-1 and TRBJ2-3; D could derive from TRBD1 or TRBD2 (5 bases each). Trimming removed 4 bases from V and 1 base from J, with 15 bases in between. CDR3 length: 16 amino acids. Germline V gene data show CDR1 as SGHAT and CDR2 as FQDESV (reference sequence).

The V gene is TRBV5-4, the J gene TRBJ1-2, with D unclear. This CDR3 spans 17 amino acids. Germline CDR1 reads SGHNT; CDR2 reads YYREEE (reference sequence). Trimming pared 0 bases from V and 8 bases from J, leaving 23 bases between. The CDR3 here is CASSLVGSAGDYGGYTF. The CDR3 nucleotides are TGTGCCAGCAGCTTGGTCGGCTCGGCGGGTGACTATGGGGGCTACACCTTC.

In the case of this clone: An end of the junction does not agree with germline; a read error may underlie this. The V and J genes are TRBV7-9 and TRBJ1-1; a possible D gene is TRBD1 (6 bases). In germline, CDR1 is SEHNR, CDR2 FQNEAQ (reference sequence). The CDR3 loop spans 11 amino acids. CDR3 residues: CASSIAGAAFF. CDR3 nucleotide sequence: TGTGCCAGCAGCATAGCGGGGGCGGCTTTCTTT.

This sequence joins TRBV20-1 and TRBJ2-3; D is unclear. V was shortened by 4 bases and J by 6 bases, with 8 bases between the two germline ends. Germline assignment: CDR1 DFQATT and CDR2 SNEGSKA (reference sequence). This CDR3 has 11 amino acids. In DNA, the CDR3 is TGCAGTGCTATAAGGCAGGATACGCAGTATTTT. Translation: CSAIRQDTQYF.

The rearrangement joins TRBV15 to TRBJ2-1, with TRBD2 identical over 16 bases. Germline assignment: CDR1 LNHNV and CDR2 YYDKDF (reference sequence). The CDR3 totals 17 residues. Trimming removed 5 bases from V and 8 bases from J; junction bases left unmatched: 9. This CDR3 reads CATSPQGLAGGPDEQFF. For the CDR3, the DNA is TGTGCCACCAGCCCGCAGGGACTAGCGGGAGGGCCTGATGAGCAGTTCTTC.

The CDR3 bases are TGTGCCAGCAGCCCCGAGGGACTAGGTAATCACAATGAGCAGTTCTTC. This sequence encodes CASSPEGLGNHNEQFF. The rearrangement uses TRBV13 and TRBJ2-1, with 8 positions matching TRBD2. The CDR3 extends over 16 amino acids. V lost 5 bases to trimming and J lost 5 bases; unmatched junction nucleotides: 11. Germline CDR1 reads PRHDT; CDR2 reads FYEKMQ (reference sequence).

This chain links TRBV6-2 or TRBV6-3 with TRBJ2-7; 15 bases are shared with TRBD2. J was trimmed by 5 bases and V by 5 bases; bases with no gene match: 10. CDR3 length: 17 amino acids. The V gene's germline CDR1 is MNHEY and CDR2 SVGEGT. For the CDR3, the DNA is TGTGCCAGCAGTCGGACTAGCGGGGGGGTTAAAACGGACGAGCAGTACTTC. Amino acid sequence: CASSRTSGGVKTDEQYF.

The gene calls are TRBV11-2 and TRBJ1-2; no reliable D call. V lost 0 bases to trimming and J lost 0 bases, with 8 bases between them. The germline V gene has CDR1 SGHAT and CDR2 FQNNGV. The CDR3 sequence is 15 residues long. Here the CDR3 reads CASSLDPFANYGYTF. DNA for the CDR3: TGTGCCAGCAGCTTAGATCCATTCGCTAACTATGGCTACACCTTC.

The rearrangement uses TRBV4-1 and TRBJ2-7; the D gene could be TRBD1 or TRBD2 (7 bases each). The germline V and J ends were trimmed by 4 bases and 3 bases, with 16 bases remaining between them. Germline loops: CDR1 MGHRA, CDR2 YSYEKL. The CDR3 loop spans 15 amino acids. Written as DNA, the CDR3 is TGCGCCAGCAGCCTCCAGGGGGAGGGCTACTACGAGCAGTACTTC. Translating gives CASSLQGEGYYEQYF.

The chain employs TRBV28 and TRBJ1-1; D might be TRBD1 (5 bases). Germline assignment: CDR1 MDHEN and CDR2 SYDVKM. Trimming left V 8 bases short and J 2 bases short, with 15 bases between. The CDR3 length is 14 residues. CDR3 sequence: CASFPWGTNTEAFF. As DNA, the CDR3 is TGTGCCAGCTTCCCTTGGGGCACTAACACTGAAGCTTTCTTT.

V usage is TRBV11-2 and J usage is TRBJ1-2; D gene ambiguous. The CDR3 totals 15 residues. Deletions cut 5 bases from V and 4 bases from J, with 17 bases between. CDR1 and CDR2 from the germline V gene are SGHAT and FQNNGV. The CDR3, as DNA: TGTGCCAGCAGCCCCGAGGGTCCCCGGGGCTATGGCTACACCTTC. It yields the protein CASSPEGPRGYGYTF.

V and J are TRBV20-1 and TRBJ1-2, with TRBD1 as a possible D gene (5 bases). Germline V gene data show CDR1 as DFQATT and CDR2 as SNEGSKA (reference sequence). This CDR3 comprises 9 residues. With 6 bases removed from V and 8 bases from J, the gap between germline ends came to 7 bases. CDR3 residues: CSAGDGYTF. CDR3 coding DNA: TGCAGTGCAGGGGACGGCTACACCTTC.